Listed here are 11 T cell receptor beta chains from one sample, sequenced in a study of control samples from healthy donors and cancer patients (dated by TCRdb to about 2020). Library preparation employed the immunoSEQ multiplex PCR assay. TCRdb stores this immuneACCESS table with in-frame sequences only. Part of the clones is absent; in the studies checked, under half of the shortfall reflects unresolved V genes, and no reason is known for the rest. The sample table holds around 170,000 clones, of which around 90% were seen once. Jointly, the top ten make up around 5.1% of the sample. Material: blood. The receptors here all came from a woman aged 25 to 45 in good health.

The chain links TRBV30 to TRBJ1-6; the D gene is possibly TRBD1 (6 bases). V gave up 2 bases and J gave up 7 bases, with 9 bases separating them. This CDR3 has 13 amino acids. Germline CDR1 is GTSNPN and CDR2 is SVGIG (reference sequence). As DNA, the CDR3 is TGTGCCTGGAGTTCGCAGGGGAATTCACCCCTCCACTTT. It codes for CAWSSQGNSPLHF.

The rearrangement joins TRBV7-9 to TRBJ2-1; D might be TRBD2 (7 bases). Trimming cost V 5 bases and J 6 bases, with 29 bases left between them. CDR1 and CDR2 from the germline V gene are SEHNR and FQNEAQ (reference sequence). This CDR3 contains 19 residues. The CDR3, as DNA: TGTGCCAGCAGCCCATCCATCTTCGGGGGGCGTGCAGCCCCCAATGAGCAGTTCTTC. This encodes CASSPSIFGGRAAPNEQFF.

There are a few counts of this clone. The V call is TRBV11-2, the J call TRBJ1-6; the D is unclear. Germline assignment: CDR1 SGHAT and CDR2 FQNNGV. Trimming shortened V by 1 base and J by 9 bases, and 13 bases separated the two germline ends. This CDR3 has 15 residues. CDR3 amino acids: CASSLGTGLGSPLHF. In DNA form, the CDR3 reads TGTGCCAGCAGCTTAGGGACGGGGTTAGGTTCACCCCTCCACTTT.

The chain combines TRBV28 with TRBJ1-2; D remains unclear. The CDR3 has 13 residues. V gave up 2 bases and J gave up 8 bases, with 12 bases separating them. Germline V gives CDR1 MDHEN, CDR2 SYDVKM. The CDR3 spells CASSLKSTGGYTF. Here the CDR3 DNA reads TGTGCCAGCAGTTTAAAATCCACTGGGGGCTACACCTTC.

CDR3 residues: CAWDRGSYEQYV. The CDR3, as DNA: TGTGCCTGGGACAGGGGGTCCTACGAGCAGTACGTC. The chain recombines TRBV30 with TRBJ2-7; TRBD1 matches at 9 bases. The trim removed 5 bases at V and 1 base at J, leaving 0 bases unmatched. The V gene's germline CDR1 is GTSNPN and CDR2 SVGIG (reference sequence). The length of the CDR3 is 12 residues.

This clone was seen once. The V gene is TRBV18, the J gene TRBJ1-1; unclear D gene. The germline V gene has CDR1 KGHSH and CDR2 LQKENI. The CDR3 is 13 amino acids. The V gene lost 4 bases and the J gene lost 3 bases, with 9 bases spanning the gap. The CDR3 DNA is TGTGCCAGCTCACGGAACGGGGACACTGAAGCTTTCTTT. This encodes CASSRNGDTEAFF.

CDR3 nucleotide sequence: TGCGCCAGCAGCGTAGGACAGGGGAACAATGAGCAGTTCTTC. Translation: CASSVGQGNNEQFF. This rearrangement joins TRBV5-1 to TRBJ2-1; 9 bases are a match to TRBD1. This CDR3 contains 14 residues. The germline gives CDR1 SGHRS, CDR2 YFSETQ. After removal of 4 bases from V and 5 bases from J, the junction contained 4 bases not matched to a gene.

The chain carries TRBV19 and TRBJ1-1, with 7 bases fitting TRBD1. Per germline, CDR1 LNHDA and CDR2 SQIVND (reference sequence). Germline trimming cut 10 bases from V and 5 bases from J; bases unmatched to any gene: 7. This CDR3 is 12 amino acids long. The CDR3, as DNA: TGTGCCACCAAGACAGGGTGGACTGAAGCTTTCTTT. Translation gives CATKTGWTEAFF.

The rearrangement joins TRBV7-6 to TRBJ1-4; D remains unclear. The CDR3 is 13 amino acids. The V end was cut by 3 bases, the J end by 7 bases, with 9 bases between. Germline CDR1 is SGHVS and CDR2 is FNYEAQ. DNA of the CDR3: TGTGCCAGCAGCTTCTCTTTGGGTGAAAAACTGTTTTTT. Protein: CASSFSLGEKLFF.

This clone has a single count. V usage is TRBV7-2 and J usage is TRBJ1-1; the D is unclear. This CDR3 has 13 amino acids. The V gene lost 5 bases and the J gene lost 0 bases, with 7 bases spanning the gap. CDR1 and CDR2 from the germline V gene are SGHTA and FQGNSA. The CDR3 here is CASSPTVNTEAFF. The CDR3 bases are TGTGCCAGCAGCCCGACTGTGAACACTGAAGCTTTCTTT.

The genes are TRBV7-9 and TRBJ1-2; D is perhaps TRBD1 (5 bases). The CDR3 covers 14 residues. Per germline, CDR1 SEHNR and CDR2 FQNEAQ (reference sequence). Trimming removed 2 bases at V and 6 bases at J, with 13 bases between. The CDR3 DNA follows: TGTGCCAGCAGCTTATGGGACCGGACGGATGGCTACACCTTC. Its translation is CASSLWDRTDGYTF.